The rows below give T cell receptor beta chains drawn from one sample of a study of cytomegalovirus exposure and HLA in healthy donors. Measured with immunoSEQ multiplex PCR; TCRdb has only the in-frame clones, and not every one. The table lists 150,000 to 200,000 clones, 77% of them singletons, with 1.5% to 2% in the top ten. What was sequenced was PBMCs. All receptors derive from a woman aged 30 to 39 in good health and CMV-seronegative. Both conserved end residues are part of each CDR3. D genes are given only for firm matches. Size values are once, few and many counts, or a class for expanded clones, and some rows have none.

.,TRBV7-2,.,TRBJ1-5,TGTGCCAGCAGCTTAGCAGGAGGCGGCAATCAGCCCCAGCATTTT,CASSLAGGGNQPQHF
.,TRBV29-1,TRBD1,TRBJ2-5,TGCAGCGTTGACGCCAGGGGGGAGACCCAGTACTTC,CSVDARGETQYF
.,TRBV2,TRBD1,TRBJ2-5,TGTGCCAGCAGTGAAGCGAACTCGGACAGGGGTTGGCAAGAGACCCAGTACTTC,CASSEANSDRGWQETQYF
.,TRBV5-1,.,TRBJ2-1,TGCGCCAGCAGCTTAGGGGGTATAGACAATGAGCAGTTCTTC,CASSLGGIDNEQFF
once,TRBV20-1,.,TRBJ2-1,TGCAGTGCAGGGGTCGAGCAGTTCTTC,CSAGVEQFF
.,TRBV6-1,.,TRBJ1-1,TGTGCCATCGGTCGAGGGACTGAAGCTTTCTTT,CAIGRGTEAFF
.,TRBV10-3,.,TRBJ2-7,TGTGCCATCAGTCAACTAGCTACGGGACCGGTCGAGCAGTACTTC,CAISQLATGPVEQYF
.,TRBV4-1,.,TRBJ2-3,TGCGCCAGCAGCCAACGAGGCAGGGCTAGCACAGATACGCAGTATTTT,CASSQRGRASTDTQYF
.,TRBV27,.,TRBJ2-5,TGTGCCAGCAGCATACGCAGACAAGAGACCCAGTACTTC,CASSIRRQETQYF
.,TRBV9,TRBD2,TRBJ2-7,TGTGCCAGCAGCGTGGGGGGGAGAACTTACGAGCAGTACTTC,CASSVGGRTYEQYF
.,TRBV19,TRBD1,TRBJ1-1,TGTGCCAGTAAGGGAGGGGGACAGGGAACTGAAGCTTTCTTT,CASKGGGQGTEAFF
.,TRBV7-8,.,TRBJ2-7,TGTGCCAGCAGCTTCCGACAGGAGGACGAGCAGTACTTC,CASSFRQEDEQYF
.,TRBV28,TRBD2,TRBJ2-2,TGTGCCAGCAGTTCGACTAGCGGACGGAACACCGGGGAGCTGTTTTTT,CASSSTSGRNTGELFF
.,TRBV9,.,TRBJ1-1,TGTGCCAGCAGCGTAGGAGTTAGTAATCTCGCGCGGGAGGCCAACACTGAAGCTTTCTTT,CASSVGVSNLAREANTEAFF
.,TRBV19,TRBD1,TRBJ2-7,TGTGCCAGTAGTATCGTCCCACAGGGGGAGTATCCGTACGAGCAGTACTTC,CASSIVPQGEYPYEQYF
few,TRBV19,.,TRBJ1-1,TGTGCCAGTAGTATCGGACAGATATACACTGAAGCTTTCTTT,CASSIGQIYTEAFF
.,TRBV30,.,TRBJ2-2,TGTGCCTGGAGTCAGGGTCGATTTAACACCGGGGAGCTGTTTTTT,CAWSQGRFNTGELFF
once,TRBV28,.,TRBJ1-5,TGTGCCAGCAGTTTCAGGACAGCTGGGCAGCCCCAGCATTTT,CASSFRTAGQPQHF
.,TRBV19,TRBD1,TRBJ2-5,TGTGCCAGTAGTAGTTTGAAGAAGGGGGCGTGGGAGGAGACCCAGTACTTC,CASSSLKKGAWEETQYF
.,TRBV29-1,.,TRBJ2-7,TGCAGCGTTCGGACACCTACCCGCTCCTACGAGCAGTACTTC,CSVRTPTRSYEQYF
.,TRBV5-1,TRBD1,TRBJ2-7,TGCGCCAGCAGCCTGGGACAGGATCTCTACGAGCAGTACTTC,CASSLGQDLYEQYF
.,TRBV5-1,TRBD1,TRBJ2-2,TGCGCCAGCAGCAAAACAGGGGGCTATGCCACCGGGGAGCTGTTTTTT,CASSKTGGYATGELFF
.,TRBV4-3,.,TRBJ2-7,TGCGCCAGCAGCCAAGATAATTCGGCTGACACCTACGAGCAGTACTTC,CASSQDNSADTYEQYF
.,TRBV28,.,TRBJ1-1,TGTGCCAGCAGTTTAACCAGGGTTGAGACTGAAGCTTTCTTT,CASSLTRVETEAFF
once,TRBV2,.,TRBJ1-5,TGTGCCAGCAGTGAGCCTCCGGGGTTCCTCCATTTT,CASSEPPGFLHF
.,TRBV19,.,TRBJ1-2,TGTGCCAGTAGTATCCTGGACGGGGATGGCTACACCTTC,CASSILDGDGYTF
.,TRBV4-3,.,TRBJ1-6,TGCGCCAGCAGCCAAGAGGTCACAAGGGGGAGCTCCTATAATTCACCCCTCCACTTT,CASSQEVTRGSSYNSPLHF
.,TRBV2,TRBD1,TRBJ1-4,TGTGCCAGCAGAAAAGACAGGGCGACTAATGAAAAACTGTTTTTT,CASRKDRATNEKLFF
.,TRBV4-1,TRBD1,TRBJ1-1,TGCGCCAGCAGTCCCGGGACAGGGCCGACTGAAGCTTTCTTT,CASSPGTGPTEAFF
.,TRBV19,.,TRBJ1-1,TGTGCCAGTAGTATTGATTCGGAGGGGCCGACTGAAGCTTTCTTT,CASSIDSEGPTEAFF
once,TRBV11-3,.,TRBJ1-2,TGTGCCAGCAGCTTAACTGCGGGGGACGGCTACACCTTC,CASSLTAGDGYTF